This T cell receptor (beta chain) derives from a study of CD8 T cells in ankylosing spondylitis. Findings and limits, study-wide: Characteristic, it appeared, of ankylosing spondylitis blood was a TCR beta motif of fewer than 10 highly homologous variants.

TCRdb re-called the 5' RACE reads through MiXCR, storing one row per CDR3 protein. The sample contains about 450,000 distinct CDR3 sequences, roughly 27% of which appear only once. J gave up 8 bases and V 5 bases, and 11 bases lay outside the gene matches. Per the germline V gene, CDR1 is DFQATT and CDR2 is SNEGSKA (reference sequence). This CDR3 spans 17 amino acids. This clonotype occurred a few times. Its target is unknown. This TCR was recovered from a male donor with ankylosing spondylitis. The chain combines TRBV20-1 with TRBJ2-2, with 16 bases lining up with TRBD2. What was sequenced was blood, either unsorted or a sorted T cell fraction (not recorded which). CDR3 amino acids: CSARPGTSGRAIGELFF. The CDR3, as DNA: TGCAGTGCTCGCCCAGGGACTAGCGGGAGGGCCATAGGGGAGCTGTTTTTT.